This T cell receptor (beta chain) came from a study of shared T cell receptors in the human thymus. Profiling relied on immunoSEQ multiplex PCR, and the TCRdb table lists in-frame clones only, not all of them. This table has more than 550,000 clones, more than 75% appearing once. Germline CDR1 reads MNHEY; CDR2 reads SVGAGI. This CDR3 comprises 15 residues. V was pared by 6 bases and J by 0 bases, with 11 bases between. The data also belong to a second study, concerning human thymus T cells.

Material for sequencing was thymocytes. This chain links TRBV6-5 with TRBJ2-2, with a possible D match to TRBD2 (6 bases). The receptor was isolated from a boy younger than two with a congenital heart defect. The DNA for the CDR3 is TGTGCCAGCAGCCCGGGAGTGGCGAACACCGGGGAGCTGTTTTTT. Its protein product is CASSPGVANTGELFF.